This TCR beta chain is from a study of STAT5B mutations in CD4+ large granular lymphocyte leukemia. Study-wide results and caveats: Without putative leukemic clones, patient CD4-sorted repertoires remained more clonal than healthy CD4+ repertoires. 8/27 top patient clones versus 2/35 control clones were TRBV06-family.

Generated by immunoSEQ multiplex PCR, the TCRdb table keeps only in-frame clones and is missing some. The sample shows tens of thousands of clones, approximately 71% of them seen only once. Per germline, CDR1 MNHEY and CDR2 SVGAGI. CDR3 length equals 16 residues. The trim removed 2 bases at V and 8 bases at J, leaving 7 bases unmatched. Worth noting for this clone: The antigen remains unidentified.

The V and J genes are TRBV6-5 and TRBJ1-4, with 11 bases fitting TRBD1. The sequence derives from a human donor in good health. The sequenced sample consisted of CD4+ T cells from blood buffy coats. CDR3 region: CASSYLGTGGIEKLFF. CDR3 nucleotide sequence: TGTGCCAGCAGTTACCTCGGGACAGGGGGTATAGAAAAACTGTTTTTT.